This TCR beta chain was recovered during a study of vaccination effects on CD4 cells after COVID-19. The repertoire was sequenced with immunoSEQ multiplex PCR; TCRdb's copy has only in-frame clones and lacks some. The sample yields 60,000 to 85,000 clones, over 70% seen once. Study-level results: Nearly all vaccine-induced clones in healthy recipients recognized only SARS-CoV-2. Recruitment yielded few convalescent patients, and the study had no early post-infection timepoints.

The germline V and J ends were trimmed by 0 bases and 3 bases, with 12 bases remaining between them. The length of the CDR3 is 16 residues. Germline CDR1 SGHRS, CDR2 YFSETQ. Antigen-specific CD4+ T cells were expanded with viral peptide pools in the ViraFEST assay before sequencing. Between days 10 and 11 of culture, CD4+ T cells were separated out. Either the mRNA-1273 or the BNT162b2 vaccine was given to participants as two doses. Negative nucleocapsid antibody tests before and after vaccination confirmed no previous SARS-CoV-2 infection. Half the medium was replaced with IL-2 medium on days 3 and 7. Note on this clone: Its antigen remains unidentified.

The V gene is TRBV5-1, the J gene TRBJ1-4; perhaps TRBD1 as D (6 bases). The TCR sequence derives from a human donor who received a COVID-19 vaccine. The sequences come from CD4+ T cells from PBMCs cultured with HCoV-229E spike peptides, collected after COVID-19 vaccination. The CDR3 loop reads CASSLVETGSNEKLFF. CDR3 DNA: TGCGCCAGCAGCTTGGTGGAGACAGGATCTAATGAAAAACTGTTTTTT.